Listed below are T cell receptor beta chains from one sample, sequenced in a study of CD8 T cells in ankylosing spondylitis. TCRdb used MiXCR to reprocess the 5' RACE reads, holding one entry per CDR3 protein. The table records 800,000 to 900,000 distinct CDR3 sequences, roughly 12% of them present only once. Sequenced input: blood, either unsorted or a sorted T cell fraction (not recorded which). The receptor set was obtained from a male donor with ankylosing spondylitis. The CDR3 runs from the conserved cysteine through the conserved F or W. Each record gives: CDR3 protein, CDR3 DNA, V gene, D gene, J gene, clone size. A D gene is named only where the DNA matches it firmly. Not every row has a clone size; where given, it reads once, few, many or a size class.

CDR3aa: CASSQDLSESNYGYTF
CDR3nt: TGCGCCAGCAGCCAAGATCTATCGGAGAGTAACTATGGCTACACCTTC
v_gene: TRBV4-3
d_gene: -
j_gene: TRBJ1-2
abundance: few

CDR3aa: CASSLEARAAETQYF
CDR3nt: TGTGCCAGCAGCCTCGAGGCCCGGGCCGCAGAGACCCAGTACTTC
v_gene: TRBV7-2
d_gene: -
j_gene: TRBJ2-5
abundance: -

CDR3aa: CASSMTGITEAFF
CDR3nt: TGTGCCAGCTCGATGACAGGCATCACTGAAGCTTTCTTT
v_gene: TRBV18
d_gene: -
j_gene: TRBJ1-1
abundance: -

CDR3aa: CAWTVAPGGFTEAFF
CDR3nt: TGTGCCTGGACCGTCGCCCCCGGGGGTTTCACTGAAGCTTTCTTT
v_gene: TRBV30
d_gene: -
j_gene: TRBJ1-1
abundance: -

CDR3aa: CASSFGNIEDEQFF
CDR3nt: TGTGCCAGCAGCTTTGGTAATATTGAGGACGAGCAGTTCTTC
v_gene: TRBV7-2
d_gene: -
j_gene: TRBJ2-1
abundance: -

CDR3aa: CASSQDIDNEQFF
CDR3nt: TGCGCCAGCAGCCAAGATATCGACAATGAGCAGTTCTTC
v_gene: TRBV4-1
d_gene: -
j_gene: TRBJ2-1
abundance: -

CDR3aa: CAISGIRQETQYF
CDR3nt: TGTGCCATCAGTGGCATTAGACAAGAGACCCAGTACTTC
v_gene: TRBV10-3
d_gene: -
j_gene: TRBJ2-5
abundance: few

CDR3aa: CASSLASGAGANVLTF
CDR3nt: TGTGCCAGCAGTTTAGCCTCCGGGGCTGGGGCCAACGTCCTGACTTTC
v_gene: TRBV12-3/TRBV12-4
d_gene: -
j_gene: TRBJ2-6
abundance: once

CDR3aa: CASQGARVTEAFF
CDR3nt: TGTGCCAGCCAGGGGGCGCGGGTCACTGAAGCTTTCTTT
v_gene: TRBV6-2/TRBV6-3
d_gene: TRBD1
j_gene: TRBJ1-1
abundance: few

CDR3aa: CSAWGLAGRETQYF
CDR3nt: TGCAGTGCTTGGGGACTAGCGGGAAGAGAGACCCAGTACTTC
v_gene: TRBV20-1
d_gene: TRBD2
j_gene: TRBJ2-5
abundance: few

CDR3aa: CASSLRLAGVVSNEQFF
CDR3nt: TGTGCCAGCAGTCTACGACTAGCGGGAGTAGTAAGCAATGAGCAGTTCTTC
v_gene: TRBV6-5
d_gene: TRBD2
j_gene: TRBJ2-1
abundance: few

CDR3aa: CASSSTGVREKLFF
CDR3nt: TGTGCCAGCAGTTCGACAGGGGTCAGGGAAAAACTGTTTTTT
v_gene: TRBV27
d_gene: TRBD1
j_gene: TRBJ1-4
abundance: -

CDR3aa: CASSQGEGIYGYTF
CDR3nt: TGTGCCAGCAGCCAAGGGGAAGGGATCTATGGCTACACCTTC
v_gene: TRBV4-2
d_gene: -
j_gene: TRBJ1-2
abundance: -

CDR3aa: CASSFFQAYEQYF
CDR3nt: TGTGCCAGCAGTTTCTTCCAAGCCTACGAGCAGTACTTC
v_gene: TRBV12-3/TRBV12-4
d_gene: -
j_gene: TRBJ2-7
abundance: -

CDR3aa: CASRQAPNYEQYF
CDR3nt: TGTGCCAGCAGACAGGCTCCCAACTACGAGCAGTACTTC
v_gene: TRBV2
d_gene: -
j_gene: TRBJ2-7
abundance: -

CDR3aa: CASSIRPGGDTEAFF
CDR3nt: TGTGCCAGCAGTATACGGCCGGGAGGGGACACTGAAGCTTTCTTT
v_gene: TRBV6-5
d_gene: -
j_gene: TRBJ1-1
abundance: -

CDR3aa: CATQTLLGTQYF
CDR3nt: TGTGCCACCCAGACCCTCCTGGGAACCCAGTACTTC
v_gene: TRBV6-5
d_gene: -
j_gene: TRBJ2-5
abundance: few

CDR3aa: CASSQAGTVNLNF
CDR3nt: TGTGCCAGCAGCCAAGCCGGGACAGTTAACCTGAACTTT
v_gene: TRBV3-1
d_gene: TRBD1
j_gene: TRBJ1-1
abundance: -

CDR3aa: CASSRDTSYNEQFF
CDR3nt: TGTGCCAGCAGTCGGGACACCTCCTACAATGAGCAGTTCTTC
v_gene: TRBV7-9
d_gene: -
j_gene: TRBJ2-1
abundance: many

CDR3aa: CASSQDRDGLREQYF
CDR3nt: TGTGCCAGCAGCCAAGACCGGGACGGACTGAGGGAGCAGTACTTC
v_gene: TRBV3-1
d_gene: -
j_gene: TRBJ2-7
abundance: -

CDR3aa: CASSYFGGFGTDTQYF
CDR3nt: TGTGCCAGCAGCTATTTCGGGGGATTTGGTACAGATACGCAGTATTTT
v_gene: TRBV7-3
d_gene: -
j_gene: TRBJ2-3
abundance: once

CDR3aa: CASSPRGPGYQPQHF
CDR3nt: TGTGCCAGCAGTCCCCGTGGCCCAGGATACCAGCCCCAGCATTTT
v_gene: TRBV27
d_gene: -
j_gene: TRBJ1-5
abundance: many

CDR3aa: CASSLWAGGRTDTQYF
CDR3nt: TGTGCCAGCAGCTTATGGGCGGGGGGCCGCACAGATACGCAGTATTTT
v_gene: TRBV7-6
d_gene: TRBD2
j_gene: TRBJ2-3
abundance: few

CDR3aa: CASSPHRVHNEQFF
CDR3nt: TGTGCCAGCAGTCCCCACAGGGTCCACAATGAGCAGTTCTTC
v_gene: TRBV12-3/TRBV12-4
d_gene: -
j_gene: TRBJ2-1
abundance: few

CDR3aa: CASSPPGTGLGGELFF
CDR3nt: TGTGCCAGCTCACCACCCGGGACAGGGCTCGGCGGGGAGCTGTTTTTT
v_gene: TRBV18
d_gene: TRBD1
j_gene: TRBJ2-2
abundance: few

CDR3aa: CSVKLRQQETQYF
CDR3nt: TGCAGCGTCAAGTTGCGACAGCAAGAGACCCAGTACTTC
v_gene: TRBV29-1
d_gene: -
j_gene: TRBJ2-5
abundance: few

CDR3aa: CASSPRGRPNGYTF
CDR3nt: TGTGCCAGCAGTCCCCGTGGTAGGCCGAATGGCTACACCTTC
v_gene: TRBV27
d_gene: -
j_gene: TRBJ1-2
abundance: -

CDR3aa: CASSTRGVTDTQYF
CDR3nt: TGTGCCAGCAGCACCAGGGGGGTCACAGATACGCAGTATTTT
v_gene: TRBV6-1
d_gene: -
j_gene: TRBJ2-3
abundance: few